The sequence of this T cell receptor beta chain was determined in a study of naive and memory T cell subsets. On this clonotype itself: Its antigen is still unknown.

An equimolar mix of two oligonucleotides served as the beta constant-region primer for TRBC1 and TRBC2. Nested alpha and beta constant-region primers with the SP2 primer drove four PCR rounds on ligated cDNA. An oligonucleotide with the SP2 primer and a 12-nucleotide UMI was ligated to the cDNA 3' end. From the UMI-ligation and nested PCR reads, TCRdb called clonotypes with MiXCR, one entry per CDR3 protein. Of over 110,000 distinct CDR3 sequences detected, 15% to 20% appear once; the ten largest clones hold around 0.63%. From the second PCR step, alpha and beta chains were amplified apart. V was cut by 0 bases and J by 4 bases, with 19 bases left in between. Germline loops: CDR1 MGHRA, CDR2 YSYEKL. The CDR3 has 18 amino acids. Study-level findings and limits: Diversity fell and Gini index rose from naive through CM, EM, EMRA. Naive repertoires, especially CD8, held a few larger clonotypes, possibly memory cells re-expressing CD45RA.

The sequence derives from a human donor in good health. Sequences were obtained from naive CD8+ T cells from blood. The rearrangement uses TRBV4-1 and TRBJ2-1; D perhaps matches TRBD2 (6 bases). CDR3 DNA: TGCGCCAGCAGCCAAGATCCCGATCTTGCGGGACCATACAATGAGCAGTTCTTC. Encoded protein: CASSQDPDLAGPYNEQFF.